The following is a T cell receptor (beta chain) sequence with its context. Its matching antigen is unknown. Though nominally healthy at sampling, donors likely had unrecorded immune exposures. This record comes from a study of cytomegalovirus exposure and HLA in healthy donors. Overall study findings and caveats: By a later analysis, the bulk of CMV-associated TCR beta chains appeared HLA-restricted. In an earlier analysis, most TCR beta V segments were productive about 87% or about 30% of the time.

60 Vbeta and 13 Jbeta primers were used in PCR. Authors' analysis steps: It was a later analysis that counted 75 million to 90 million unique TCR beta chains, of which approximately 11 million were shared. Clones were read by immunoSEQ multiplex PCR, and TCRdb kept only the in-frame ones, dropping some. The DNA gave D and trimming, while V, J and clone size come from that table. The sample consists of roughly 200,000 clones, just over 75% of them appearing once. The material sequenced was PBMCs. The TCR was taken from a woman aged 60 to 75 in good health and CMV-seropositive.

CDR3 region: CASSLSRQGFRETQYF. CDR3 in DNA: TGCGCCAGCAGCTTGAGCCGACAGGGGTTTCGAGAGACCCAGTACTTC. The chain employs TRBV5-1 and TRBJ2-5; TRBD1 agrees at 8 bases. Trimming cost V 1 base and J 4 bases; bases outside gene matches: 9. Germline CDR1 and CDR2: SGHRS and YFSETQ. The CDR3 extends over 16 amino acids.